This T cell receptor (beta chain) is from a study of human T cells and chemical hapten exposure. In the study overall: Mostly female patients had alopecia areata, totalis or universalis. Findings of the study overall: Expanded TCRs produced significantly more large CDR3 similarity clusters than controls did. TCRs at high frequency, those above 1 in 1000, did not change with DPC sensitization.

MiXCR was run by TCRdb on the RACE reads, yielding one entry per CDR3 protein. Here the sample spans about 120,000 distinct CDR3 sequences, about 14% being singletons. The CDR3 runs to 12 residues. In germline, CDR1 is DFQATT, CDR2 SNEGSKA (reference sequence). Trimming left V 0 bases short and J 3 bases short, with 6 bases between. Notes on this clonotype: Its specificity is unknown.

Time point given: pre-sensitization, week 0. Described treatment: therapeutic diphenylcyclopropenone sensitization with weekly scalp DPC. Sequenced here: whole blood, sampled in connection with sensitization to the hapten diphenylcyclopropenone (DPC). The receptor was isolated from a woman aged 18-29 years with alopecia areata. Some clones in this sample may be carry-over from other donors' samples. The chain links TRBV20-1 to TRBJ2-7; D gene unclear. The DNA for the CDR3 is TGCAGTGCTAGAGATTACAACTACGAGCAGTACTTC. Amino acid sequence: CSARDYNYEQYF.